The rows below give T cell receptor beta chains drawn from one sample of a study of T cell clones after liver transplantation. Profiling relied on immunoSEQ multiplex PCR, and the TCRdb table lists in-frame clones only, not all of them. The profile shows tens of thousands of clones, 70% to 75% of them singletons. Specimen: CD4+ T cells from blood, collected at the 22-month timepoint. The source is a human patient who received a liver transplant. The graft donor may account for some of the T cells. Each CDR3 is given without its conserved first and last residue.

j_call: TRBJ1-2; v_call: TRBV5-4; cdr3_aa: ASRESSRWGYT
j_call: TRBJ2-7; v_call: TRBV7-2; cdr3_aa: ASSLGLRDSYEQY
j_call: TRBJ2-5; v_call: TRBV4-2; cdr3_aa: ASSQVGGGGPEETQY
j_call: TRBJ1-4; v_call: TRBV5-6; cdr3_aa: ASSIDSVSGQVF
j_call: TRBJ1-1; v_call: TRBV6-6; cdr3_aa: ASRSQVHTEAF
j_call: TRBJ2-2; v_call: TRBV7-2; cdr3_aa: ASRPAAGHTGELF
j_call: TRBJ1-6; v_call: TRBV15; cdr3_aa: ATSRDPNSPLH
j_call: TRBJ2-1; v_call: TRBV2; cdr3_aa: ASKGRSGPSSYNEQF
j_call: TRBJ1-3; v_call: TRBV10-3; cdr3_aa: AISESKVSGNTIY
j_call: TRBJ2-2; v_call: TRBV5-4; cdr3_aa: ASSSPLYANTGELF
j_call: TRBJ1-3; v_call: TRBV14; cdr3_aa: ASSQGGQLFSGNTIY
j_call: TRBJ2-7; v_call: TRBV27; cdr3_aa: ASSLSGETGLSKY
j_call: TRBJ2-7; v_call: TRBV28; cdr3_aa: ASSLSGGGEQY
j_call: TRBJ1-6; v_call: TRBV7-2; cdr3_aa: ASSLARLDSPLH
j_call: TRBJ1-4; v_call: TRBV7-9; cdr3_aa: ASSLEQGTNEKLF
j_call: TRBJ2-3; v_call: TRBV11-3; cdr3_aa: ASSWAATSTDTQY
j_call: TRBJ2-1; v_call: TRBV14; cdr3_aa: ASSQTREGVSYNEQF
j_call: TRBJ1-2; v_call: TRBV6-1; cdr3_aa: ASSEALYSFNYGYT
j_call: TRBJ1-2; v_call: TRBV27; cdr3_aa: ASGQGGYGYT
j_call: TRBJ2-7; v_call: TRBV9; cdr3_aa: ASSPTSGLGEQY
j_call: TRBJ2-7; v_call: TRBV9; cdr3_aa: ASSGELGGPYEQY
j_call: TRBJ2-1; v_call: TRBV7-2; cdr3_aa: ASSPGTSLNEQF
j_call: TRBJ1-1; v_call: TRBV6-1; cdr3_aa: ASTLQGVMVTEAF
j_call: TRBJ1-1; v_call: TRBV27; cdr3_aa: ASRAAGYWTEAF
j_call: TRBJ1-4; v_call: TRBV5-1; cdr3_aa: ASSVGQGNEKLF
j_call: TRBJ2-7; v_call: TRBV6-5; cdr3_aa: ASRPSGDSYEQY
j_call: TRBJ1-1; v_call: TRBV28; cdr3_aa: ASSSGTGKAEAF
j_call: TRBJ1-4; v_call: TRBV5-1; cdr3_aa: ASSPGQGDEKLF
j_call: TRBJ1-1; v_call: TRBV2; cdr3_aa: ASSEIQGGGGMAF
j_call: TRBJ1-6; v_call: TRBV10-3; cdr3_aa: AISGDTYHSPLH
j_call: TRBJ2-3; v_call: TRBV19; cdr3_aa: ASGKEAGSTDTQY
j_call: TRBJ1-4; v_call: TRBV19; cdr3_aa: ASRSQGSATNEKLF
j_call: TRBJ1-2; v_call: TRBV11-2; cdr3_aa: ASSLEKGEGYT